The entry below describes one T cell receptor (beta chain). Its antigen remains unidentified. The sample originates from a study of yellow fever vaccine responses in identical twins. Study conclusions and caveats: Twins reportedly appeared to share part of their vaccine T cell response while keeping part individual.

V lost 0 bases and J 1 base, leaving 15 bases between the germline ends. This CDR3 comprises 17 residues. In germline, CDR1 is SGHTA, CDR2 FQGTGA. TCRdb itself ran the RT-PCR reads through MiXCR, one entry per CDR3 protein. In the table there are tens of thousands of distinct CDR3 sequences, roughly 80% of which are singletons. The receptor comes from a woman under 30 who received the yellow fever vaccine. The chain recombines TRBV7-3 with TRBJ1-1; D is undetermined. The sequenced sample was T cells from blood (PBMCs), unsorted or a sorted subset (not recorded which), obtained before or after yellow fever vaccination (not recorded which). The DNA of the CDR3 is TGTGCCAGCAGCTTAACGACCATCGGGTTCCAGAACACTGAAGCTTTCTTT. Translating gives CASSLTTIGFQNTEAFF.